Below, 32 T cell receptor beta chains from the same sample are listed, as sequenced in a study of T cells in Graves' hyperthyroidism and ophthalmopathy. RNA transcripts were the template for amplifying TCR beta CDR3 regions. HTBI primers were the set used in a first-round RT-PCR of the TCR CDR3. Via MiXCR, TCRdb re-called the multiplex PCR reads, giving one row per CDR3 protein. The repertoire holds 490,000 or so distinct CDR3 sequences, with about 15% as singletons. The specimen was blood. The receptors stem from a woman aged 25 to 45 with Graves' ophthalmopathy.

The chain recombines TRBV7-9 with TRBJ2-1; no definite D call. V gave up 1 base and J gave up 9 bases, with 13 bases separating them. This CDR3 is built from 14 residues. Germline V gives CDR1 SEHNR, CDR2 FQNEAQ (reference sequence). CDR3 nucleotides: TGTGCCAGCAGCTTAGTCGGCCCAAGGAGTGAGCAGTTCTTC. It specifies CASSLVGPRSEQFF.

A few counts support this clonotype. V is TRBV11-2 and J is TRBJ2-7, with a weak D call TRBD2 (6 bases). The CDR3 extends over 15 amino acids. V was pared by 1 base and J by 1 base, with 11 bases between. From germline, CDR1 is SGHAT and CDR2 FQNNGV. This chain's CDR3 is CASSLAGDPSYEQYF. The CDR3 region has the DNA TGTGCCAGCAGCTTAGCGGGAGACCCATCCTACGAGCAGTACTTC.

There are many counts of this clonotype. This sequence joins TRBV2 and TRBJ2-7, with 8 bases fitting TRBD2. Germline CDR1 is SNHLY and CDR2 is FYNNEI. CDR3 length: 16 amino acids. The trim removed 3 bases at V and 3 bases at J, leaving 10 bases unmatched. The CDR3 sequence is CASSDLFSRGVYEQYF. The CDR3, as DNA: TGTGCCAGCAGTGATCTGTTCTCGCGGGGGGTCTACGAGCAGTACTTC.

The CDR3: CASSPRDRGNTIYF. CDR3 nucleotide sequence: TGTGCCAGCTCACCACGGGACAGAGGAAACACCATATATTTT. This sequence joins TRBV18 and TRBJ1-3, with TRBD1 identical over 7 bases. The length of the CDR3 is 14 residues. Germline lookup yields CDR1 KGHSH and CDR2 LQKENI. V was clipped by 1 base and J by 4 bases; unmatched bases: 1.

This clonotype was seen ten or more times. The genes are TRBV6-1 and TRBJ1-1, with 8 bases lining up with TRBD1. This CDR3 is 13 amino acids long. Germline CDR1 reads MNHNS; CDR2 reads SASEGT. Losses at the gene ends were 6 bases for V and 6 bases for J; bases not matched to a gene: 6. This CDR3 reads CASSGGQGSEAFF. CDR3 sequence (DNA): TGTGCCAGCAGCGGAGGACAGGGCTCTGAAGCTTTCTTT.

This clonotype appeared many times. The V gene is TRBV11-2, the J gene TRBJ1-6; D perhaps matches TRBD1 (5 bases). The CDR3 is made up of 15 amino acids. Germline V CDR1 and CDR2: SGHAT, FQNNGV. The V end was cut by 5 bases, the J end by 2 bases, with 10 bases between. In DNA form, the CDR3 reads TGTGCCAGCAGCCAACAGGTGGCCTATAATTCACCCCTCCACTTT. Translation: CASSQQVAYNSPLHF.

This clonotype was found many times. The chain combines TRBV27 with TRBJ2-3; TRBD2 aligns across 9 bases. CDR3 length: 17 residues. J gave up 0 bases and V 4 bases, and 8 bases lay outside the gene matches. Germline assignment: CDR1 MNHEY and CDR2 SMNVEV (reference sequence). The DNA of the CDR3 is TGTGCCAGCAGTTCTACATTAACTAGCGGGAGCACAGATACGCAGTATTTT. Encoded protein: CASSSTLTSGSTDTQYF.

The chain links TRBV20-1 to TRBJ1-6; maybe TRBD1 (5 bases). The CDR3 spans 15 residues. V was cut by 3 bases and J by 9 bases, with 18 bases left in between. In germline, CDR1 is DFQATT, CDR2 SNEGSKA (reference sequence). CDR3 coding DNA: TGCAGTGCTAGGGAAACCCAGGGCGTGGGTTCACCCCTCCACTTT. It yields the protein CSARETQGVGSPLHF.

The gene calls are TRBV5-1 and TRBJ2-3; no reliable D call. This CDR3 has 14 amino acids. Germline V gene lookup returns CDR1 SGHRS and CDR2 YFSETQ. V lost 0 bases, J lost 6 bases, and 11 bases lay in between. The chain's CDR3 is CASSLAIIGDTQYF. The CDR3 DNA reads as TGCGCCAGCAGCTTGGCCATAATTGGGGATACGCAGTATTTT.

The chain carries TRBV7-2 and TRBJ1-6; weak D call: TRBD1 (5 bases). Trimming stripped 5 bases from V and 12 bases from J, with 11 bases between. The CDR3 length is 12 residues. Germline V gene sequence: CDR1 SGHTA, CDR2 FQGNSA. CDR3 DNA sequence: TGTGCCAGCAGCCCAGCAGGGTTACCCCTCCACTTT. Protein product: CASSPAGLPLHF.

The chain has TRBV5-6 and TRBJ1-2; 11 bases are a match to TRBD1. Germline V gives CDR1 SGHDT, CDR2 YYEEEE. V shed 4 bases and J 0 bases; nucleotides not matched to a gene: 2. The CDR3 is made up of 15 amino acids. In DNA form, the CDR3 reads TGTGCCAGCAGCCCGGGACAGGGGGCTAACTATGGCTACACCTTC. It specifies CASSPGQGANYGYTF.

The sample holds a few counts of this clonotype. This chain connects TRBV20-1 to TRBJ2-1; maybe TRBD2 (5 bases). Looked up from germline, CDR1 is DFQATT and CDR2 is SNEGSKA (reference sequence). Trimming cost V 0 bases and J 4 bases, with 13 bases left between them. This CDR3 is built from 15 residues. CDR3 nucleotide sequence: TGCAGTGCTAGAGATCTGAGGGAGCATTACAATGAGCAGTTCTTC. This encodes CSARDLREHYNEQFF.

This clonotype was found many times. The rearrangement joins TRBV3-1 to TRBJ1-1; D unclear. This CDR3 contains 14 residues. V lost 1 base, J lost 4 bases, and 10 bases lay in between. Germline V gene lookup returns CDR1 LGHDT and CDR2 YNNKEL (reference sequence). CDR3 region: CASSQVMGSTEAFF. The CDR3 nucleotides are TGTGCCAGCAGCCAAGTGATGGGCAGCACTGAAGCTTTCTTT.

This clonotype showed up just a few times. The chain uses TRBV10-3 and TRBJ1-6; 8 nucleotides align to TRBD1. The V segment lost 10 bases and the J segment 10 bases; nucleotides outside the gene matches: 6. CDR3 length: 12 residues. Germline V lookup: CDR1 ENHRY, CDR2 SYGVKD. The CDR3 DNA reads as TGTGCCACAAGTACAGGGGGATCACCCCTCCACTTT. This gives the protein CATSTGGSPLHF.

The CDR3 DNA reads TGTGCCAGCAGGACAAGTCCGGCAAACACCATATATTTT. Translated, it gives CASRTSPANTIYF. The rearrangement links TRBV28 to TRBJ1-3; no reliable D call. The V and J ends lost 6 bases and 6 bases respectively, with 12 bases between them. Per germline, CDR1 MDHEN and CDR2 SYDVKM. CDR3 length: 13 amino acids.

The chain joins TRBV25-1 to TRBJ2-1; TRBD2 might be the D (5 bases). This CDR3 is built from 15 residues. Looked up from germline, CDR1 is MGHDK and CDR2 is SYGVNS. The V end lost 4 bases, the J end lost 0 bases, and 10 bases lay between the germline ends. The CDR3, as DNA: TGTGCCAGCAGTGGCTCGGGGTTCTCCTACAATGAGCAGTTCTTC. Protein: CASSGSGFSYNEQFF.

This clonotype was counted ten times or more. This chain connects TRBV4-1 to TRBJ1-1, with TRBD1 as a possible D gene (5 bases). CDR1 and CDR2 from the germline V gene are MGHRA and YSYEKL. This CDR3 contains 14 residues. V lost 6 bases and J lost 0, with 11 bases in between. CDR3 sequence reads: CASRGVTMNTEAFF. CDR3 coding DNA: TGCGCCAGCAGAGGGGTTACAATGAACACTGAAGCTTTCTTT.

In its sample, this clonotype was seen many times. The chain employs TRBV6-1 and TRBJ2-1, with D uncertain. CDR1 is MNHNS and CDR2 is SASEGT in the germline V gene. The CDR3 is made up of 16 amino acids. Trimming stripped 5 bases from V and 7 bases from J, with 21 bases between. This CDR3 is CASSYAGGVGVNEQFF. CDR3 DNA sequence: TGTGCCAGCAGTTACGCAGGTGGAGTTGGGGTTAATGAGCAGTTCTTC.

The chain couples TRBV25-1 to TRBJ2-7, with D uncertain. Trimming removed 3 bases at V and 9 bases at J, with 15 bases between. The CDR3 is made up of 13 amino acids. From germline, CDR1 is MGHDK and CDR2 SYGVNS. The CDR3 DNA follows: TGTGCCAGCAGTGACTTTGATTTGAACTCGCAGTACTTC. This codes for CASSDFDLNSQYF.

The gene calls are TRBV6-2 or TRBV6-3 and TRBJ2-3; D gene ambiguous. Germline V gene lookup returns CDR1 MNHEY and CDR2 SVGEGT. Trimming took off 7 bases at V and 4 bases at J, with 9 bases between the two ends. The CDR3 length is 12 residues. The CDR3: CASMRNSDTQYF. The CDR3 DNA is TGTGCCAGCATGCGGAACTCAGATACGCAGTATTTT.

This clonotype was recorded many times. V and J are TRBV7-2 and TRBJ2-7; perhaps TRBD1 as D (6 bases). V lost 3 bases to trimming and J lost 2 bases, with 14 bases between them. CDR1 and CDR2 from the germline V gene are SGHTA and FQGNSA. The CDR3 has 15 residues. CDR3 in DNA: TGTGCCAGCAGCTTCGGACAGCTCCCCACCTACGAGCAGTACTTC. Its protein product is CASSFGQLPTYEQYF.

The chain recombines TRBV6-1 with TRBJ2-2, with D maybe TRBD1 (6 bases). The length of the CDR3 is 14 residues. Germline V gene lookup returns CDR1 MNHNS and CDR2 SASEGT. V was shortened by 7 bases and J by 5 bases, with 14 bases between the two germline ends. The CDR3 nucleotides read TGTGCCAGCAACCGAGGGGGACCTACCGGGGAGCTGTTTTTT. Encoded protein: CASNRGGPTGELFF.

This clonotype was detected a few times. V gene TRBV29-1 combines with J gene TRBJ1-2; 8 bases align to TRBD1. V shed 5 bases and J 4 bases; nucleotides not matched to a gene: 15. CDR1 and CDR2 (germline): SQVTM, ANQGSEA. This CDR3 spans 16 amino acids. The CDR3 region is CSVTGTGALTSYGYTF. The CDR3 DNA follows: TGCAGCGTTACCGGGACAGGCGCGCTTACTTCCTATGGCTACACCTTC.

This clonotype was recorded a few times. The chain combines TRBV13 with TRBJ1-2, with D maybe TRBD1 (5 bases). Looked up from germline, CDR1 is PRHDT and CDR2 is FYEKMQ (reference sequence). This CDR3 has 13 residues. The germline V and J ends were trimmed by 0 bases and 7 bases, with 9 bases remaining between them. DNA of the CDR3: TGTGCCAGCAGCTTAGGCAGGGAACTTGGCTACACCTTC. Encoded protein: CASSLGRELGYTF.

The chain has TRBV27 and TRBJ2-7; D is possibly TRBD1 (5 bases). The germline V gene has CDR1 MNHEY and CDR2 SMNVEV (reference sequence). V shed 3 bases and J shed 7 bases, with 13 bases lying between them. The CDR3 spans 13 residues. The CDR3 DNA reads TGTGCCAGCAGTTTGGGGCCGGTGGGGGAGCAGTACTTC. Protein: CASSLGPVGEQYF.

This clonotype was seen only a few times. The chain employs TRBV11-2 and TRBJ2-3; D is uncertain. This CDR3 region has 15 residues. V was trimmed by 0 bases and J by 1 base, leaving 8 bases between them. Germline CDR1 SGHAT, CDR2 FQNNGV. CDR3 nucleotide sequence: TGTGCCAGCAGCTTAGAGGGGTTTGGCACAGATACGCAGTATTTT. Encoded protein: CASSLEGFGTDTQYF.

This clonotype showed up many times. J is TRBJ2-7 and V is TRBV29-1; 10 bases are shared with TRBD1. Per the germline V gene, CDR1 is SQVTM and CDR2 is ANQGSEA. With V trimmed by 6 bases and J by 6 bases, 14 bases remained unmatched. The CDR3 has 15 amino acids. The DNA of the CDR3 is TGCAGCGTCGGAAAGACAGGGGGCGACCCAGCCGAGCAGTACTTC. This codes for CSVGKTGGDPAEQYF.

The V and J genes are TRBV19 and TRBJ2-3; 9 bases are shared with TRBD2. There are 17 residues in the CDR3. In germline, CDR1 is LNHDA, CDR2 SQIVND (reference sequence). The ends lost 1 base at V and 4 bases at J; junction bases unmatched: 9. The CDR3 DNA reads TGTGCCAGTAGTATAGGGGTAGCGGGAGTTTCTGCAGATACGCAGTATTTT. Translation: CASSIGVAGVSADTQYF.

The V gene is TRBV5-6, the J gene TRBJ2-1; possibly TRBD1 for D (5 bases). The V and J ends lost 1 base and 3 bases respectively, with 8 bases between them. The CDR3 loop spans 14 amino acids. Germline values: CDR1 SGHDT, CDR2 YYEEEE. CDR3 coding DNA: TGTGCCAGCAGCTTGACCGACAGCTACAATGAGCAGTTCTTC. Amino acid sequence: CASSLTDSYNEQFF.

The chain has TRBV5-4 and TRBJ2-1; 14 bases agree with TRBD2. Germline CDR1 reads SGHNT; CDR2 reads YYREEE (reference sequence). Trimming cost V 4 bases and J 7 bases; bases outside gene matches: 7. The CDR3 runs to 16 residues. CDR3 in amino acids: CASSVRTSGGSNEQFF. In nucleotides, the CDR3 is TGTGCCAGCAGCGTAAGGACTAGCGGGGGGTCTAATGAGCAGTTCTTC.

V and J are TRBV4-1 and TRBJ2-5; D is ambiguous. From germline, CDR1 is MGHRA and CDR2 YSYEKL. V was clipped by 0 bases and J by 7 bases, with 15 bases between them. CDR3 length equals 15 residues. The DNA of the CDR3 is TGCGCCAGCAGCCAAGAAGACTCTCTCCGCGGGACCCAGTACTTC. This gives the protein CASSQEDSLRGTQYF.

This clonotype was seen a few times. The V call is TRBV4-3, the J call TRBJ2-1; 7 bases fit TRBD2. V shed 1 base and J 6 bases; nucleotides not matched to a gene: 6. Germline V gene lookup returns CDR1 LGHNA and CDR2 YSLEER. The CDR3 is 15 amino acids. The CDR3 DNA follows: TGCGCCAGCAGCCAAGGGGAGGGCAGTCCCAATGAGCAGTTCTTC. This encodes CASSQGEGSPNEQFF.